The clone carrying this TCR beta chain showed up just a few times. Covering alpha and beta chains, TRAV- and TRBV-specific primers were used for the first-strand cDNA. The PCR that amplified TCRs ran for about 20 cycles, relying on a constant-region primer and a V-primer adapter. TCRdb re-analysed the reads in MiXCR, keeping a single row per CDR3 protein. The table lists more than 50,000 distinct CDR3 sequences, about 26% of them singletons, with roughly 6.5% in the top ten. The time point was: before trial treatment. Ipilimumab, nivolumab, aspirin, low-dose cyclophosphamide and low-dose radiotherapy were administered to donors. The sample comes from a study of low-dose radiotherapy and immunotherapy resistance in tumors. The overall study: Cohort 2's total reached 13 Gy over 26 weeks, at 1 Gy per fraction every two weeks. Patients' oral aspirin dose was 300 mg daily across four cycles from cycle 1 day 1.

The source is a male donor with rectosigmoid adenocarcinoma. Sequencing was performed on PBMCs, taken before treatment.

CDR3 coding DNA: TGTGCCAGCAGTCCCGGGGCAAGGGGTAGCAATCAGCCCCAGCATTTT. It is translated as CASSPGARGSNQPQHF. The V and J genes are TRBV28 and TRBJ1-5; D is possibly TRBD1 (5 bases). Germline assignment: CDR1 MDHEN and CDR2 SYDVKM. The CDR3 extends over 16 amino acids. The V and J ends lost 5 bases and 0 bases respectively, with 14 bases between them.